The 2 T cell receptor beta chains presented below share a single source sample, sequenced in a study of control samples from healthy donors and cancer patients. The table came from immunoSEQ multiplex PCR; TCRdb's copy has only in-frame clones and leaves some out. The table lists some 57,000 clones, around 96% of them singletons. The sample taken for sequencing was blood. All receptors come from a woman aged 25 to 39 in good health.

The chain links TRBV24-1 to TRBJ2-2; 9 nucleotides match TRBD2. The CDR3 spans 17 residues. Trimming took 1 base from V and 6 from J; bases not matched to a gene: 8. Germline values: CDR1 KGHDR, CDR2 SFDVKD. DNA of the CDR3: TGTGCCACCAGTGATTTCGGCGGGAGGGCCGCGTCCGGGGAGCTGTTTTTT. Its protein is CATSDFGGRAASGELFF.

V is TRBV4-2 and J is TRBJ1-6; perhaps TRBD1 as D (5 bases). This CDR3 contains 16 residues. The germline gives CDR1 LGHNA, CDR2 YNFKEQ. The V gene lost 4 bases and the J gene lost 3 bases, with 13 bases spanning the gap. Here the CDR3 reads CASSPSQGHYNSPLHF. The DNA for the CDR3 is TGTGCCAGCAGCCCTTCCCAGGGCCACTATAATTCACCCCTCCACTTT.